The table lists the clone carrying this TCR beta chain with a count of one. Its specificity is unknown. The data are from a study of T cells and Merkel cell carcinoma outcomes. The study's findings and limits: Merkel cell carcinoma outcomes were reportedly predicted by repertoire and T-cell density.

Sequenced by immunoSEQ multiplex PCR; TCRdb stores in-frame clones only, minus some. The sample has some 21,000 clones, more than 65% seen once; the top ten hold 3% to 3.5%. The CDR3 covers 14 residues. V dropped 2 bases and J dropped 4; count of bases not matched to a gene: 5. Germline CDR1 is KGHSH and CDR2 is LQKENI. This receptor was obtained from a human donor with Merkel cell carcinoma. The sample consisted of tumor tissue from Merkel cell carcinoma. This chain joins TRBV18 and TRBJ2-7; 7 bases are shared with TRBD1. For the CDR3, the DNA is TGTGCCAGCTCACCATGGACAGGCTTATACGAGCAGTACTTC. It is translated as CASSPWTGLYEQYF.